A single sample is the source of the 10 T cell receptor beta chains below, sequenced in a study of cytomegalovirus exposure and HLA in healthy donors. Profiling relied on immunoSEQ multiplex PCR, and the TCRdb table lists in-frame clones only, not all of them. The sample has roughly 100,000 clones, about 88% seen once. The sample comprised PBMCs. The receptors come from a woman between 18 and 29 years old in good health and CMV-seropositive.

The V gene is TRBV6-5, the J gene TRBJ1-2; 8 bases match TRBD1. The CDR3 length is 16 residues. Germline lookup yields CDR1 MNHEY and CDR2 SVGAGI. V shed 2 bases, J shed 6 bases, and the junction held 11 bases outside the gene matches. The CDR3 is CASSYADPTGVNGYTF. In nucleotides, the CDR3 is TGTGCCAGCAGTTACGCCGATCCGACAGGGGTGAATGGCTACACCTTC.

A single count supports this clone. The chain couples TRBV5-1 to TRBJ2-1; 7 positions agree with TRBD1. Germline CDR1 and CDR2: SGHRS and YFSETQ. V was clipped by 2 bases and J by 8 bases; unmatched bases: 7. The CDR3 has 14 amino acids. The CDR3 is CASSFSSGGYEQFF. The DNA for the CDR3 is TGCGCCAGCAGCTTCTCCTCAGGGGGATATGAGCAGTTCTTC.

The J gene is TRBJ2-7, the V gene TRBV12-5; TRBD1 matches 8 bases. CDR3 size: 15 residues. Germline V gives CDR1 LGHNT, CDR2 FRNRAP. V was pared by 6 bases and J by 6 bases, with 13 bases of the junction left unmatched. The CDR3 nucleotides are TGTGCTAGTGGACGCACAGGGGGAGCTGGTCGCGAGCAGTACTTC. It yields the protein CASGRTGGAGREQYF. The full variable domain, its missing parts supplied by reference TRBV12-5 and TRBJ2-7, is DARVTQTPRHKVTEMGQEVTMRCQPILGHNTVFWYRQTMMQGLELLAYFRNRAPLDDSGMPKDRFSAEMPDATLATLKIQPSEPRDSAVYFCASGRTGGAGREQYFGPGTRLTVT.

The chain is built from TRBV11-3 and TRBJ2-2; D perhaps matches TRBD1 (5 bases). CDR3 size: 14 residues. V was shortened by 3 bases and J by 2 bases, with 7 bases between the two germline ends. Germline-derived CDR1 and CDR2 are SGHNT and YENEEA. CDR3 in amino acids: CASSFGQNTGELFF. The DNA for the CDR3 is TGTGCCAGCAGCTTCGGACAAAACACCGGGGAGCTGTTTTTT.

CDR3 nucleotides: TGTGCCAGTTTCACAGGGGCCTCCTACAATGAGCAGTTCTTC. Its translation: CASFTGASYNEQFF. The V call is TRBV2, the J call TRBJ2-1; TRBD1 aligns across 7 bases. The CDR3 is 14 residues long. Trimming cost V 9 bases and J 0 bases; bases outside gene matches: 5. Germline V gene lookup returns CDR1 SNHLY and CDR2 FYNNEI.

The chain joins TRBV9 to TRBJ1-6; a possible D gene is TRBD1 (6 bases). Trimming removed 0 bases at V and 9 bases at J, with 10 bases between. The CDR3 length is 14 residues. Per germline, CDR1 SGDLS and CDR2 YYNGEE. The CDR3 is CASSVDRATSPLHF. The DNA for the CDR3 is TGTGCCAGCAGCGTAGACAGGGCTACTTCACCCCTCCACTTT.

The CDR3 reads CASSSDRANYGYTF. CDR3 nucleotides: TGTGCCAGCAGCTCGGACAGGGCTAACTATGGCTACACCTTC. This sequence joins TRBV7-2 and TRBJ1-2; 8 bases fit TRBD1. Germline CDR1 is SGHTA and CDR2 is FQGNSA. The CDR3 spans 14 residues. The trim removed 4 bases at V and 0 bases at J, leaving 1 base unmatched.

This clone has only one observation. At the DNA level, this CDR3 is encoded by other sequences in the same sample as well. The rearrangement joins TRBV18 to TRBJ2-1; TRBD2 matches at 7 bases. The CDR3 is 15 amino acids. Germline V lookup: CDR1 KGHSH, CDR2 LQKENI. The V and J ends lost 3 bases and 4 bases, in that order; junction bases with no gene match: 6. As DNA, the CDR3 is TGTGCCAGCTCACCTGGACTAGGAGGGTACAATGAGCAGTTCTTC. Translation: CASSPGLGGYNEQFF.

In regard to this clone: The identical CDR3 is also encoded by other nucleotide sequences in the sample. This chain connects TRBV5-1 to TRBJ2-7; D ambiguous. The ends were cut back, 2 bases at V and 1 base at J, with 7 bases in the middle. CDR1 is SGHRS and CDR2 is YFSETQ in the germline V gene. The CDR3 loop spans 13 amino acids. CDR3: CASSLAGSYEQYF. For the CDR3, the DNA is TGCGCCAGCAGCTTAGCAGGATCCTACGAGCAGTACTTC. The whole variable domain, remainder taken from reference TRBV5-1 and TRBJ2-7, is KAGVTQTPRYLIKTRGQQVTLSCSPISGHRSVSWYQQTPGQGLQFLFEYFSETQRNKGNFPGRFSGRQFSNSRSEMNVSTLELGDSALYLCASSLAGSYEQYFGPGTRLTVT.

This chain connects TRBV7-9 to TRBJ2-7, with a tentative D call TRBD2 (6 bases). This CDR3 spans 15 amino acids. Trimming left V 5 bases short and J 3 bases short, with 17 bases between. CDR1 is SEHNR, CDR2 FQNEAQ, per germline (reference sequence). CDR3 sequence: CASSPRPGLIYEQYF. DNA of the CDR3: TGTGCCAGCAGCCCTCGGCCGGGACTGATCTACGAGCAGTACTTC.